Detailed here is one T cell receptor (beta chain). Its antigen is undetermined. These data originate in a study of cytomegalovirus exposure and HLA in healthy donors. Study in general: An analysis done earlier identified 120 million or so unique TCR beta sequences from about 179 million T cells.

60 Vbeta and 13 Jbeta primers were used in PCR. Only in-frame clones appear in the TCRdb table, and some are missing; sequencing was by immunoSEQ multiplex PCR. This sample has 100,000 to 150,000 clones, with roughly 78% found just once. Broader study findings: In vitro work confirmed that a few CMV-associated chains recognize CMV antigens.

The CDR3 spans 16 residues. The V gene lost 5 bases and the J gene lost 0 bases, with 15 bases spanning the gap. Germline loops: CDR1 LNHDA, CDR2 SQIVND (reference sequence). Sequencing was done on a sample of PBMCs. This TCR was recovered from a man aged 25 to 40 in good health and CMV-seropositive. This chain joins TRBV19 and TRBJ2-3; tentatively, D is TRBD2 (6 bases). CDR3 sequence (DNA): TGTGCCAGTAGTGCCTATACTAGCTCTAGCACAGATACGCAGTATTTT. The encoded protein is CASSAYTSSSTDTQYF.